This is a list of T cell receptor beta chains from one sample in a study of T cells in Graves' hyperthyroidism and ophthalmopathy. In TCRdb, the multiplex PCR reads were re-called with MiXCR into one record per CDR3 protein. The sample holds 500,000 to 800,000 distinct CDR3 sequences, roughly 15% seen once. The specimen sequenced was blood. The receptors derive from a woman aged 45-59 years with Graves' ophthalmopathy. Each CDR3 is given with its conserved first and last residue. The order of the fields is V gene, J gene, clone size, D gene, CDR3 DNA, CDR3 protein. The D gene is left open where the match is weak. The listing skips clone size in some rows; elsewhere it reads once, few, many or a size class.

TRBV10-3	TRBJ2-7	NA	TRBD1	TGTGCCATCAGCATAAAGGACAGGGAGAGCTACGAGCAGTACTTC	CAISIKDRESYEQYF
TRBV7-9	TRBJ1-1	many	NA	TGTGCCAGCAGCCACATAGACGGGGGTTTGAGCACTGAAGCTTTCTTT	CASSHIDGGLSTEAFF
TRBV14	TRBJ2-1	few	NA	TGTGCCAGCAGCCAAGACGCAGGGGCCTACAATGAGCAGTTCTTC	CASSQDAGAYNEQFF
TRBV4-3	TRBJ2-1	many	TRBD2	TGCGCCAGCAGCCCCCGGACTAGCGGGAGTTATGAGCAGTTCTTC	CASSPRTSGSYEQFF
TRBV29-1	TRBJ2-2	few	TRBD1	TGCAGCGTCCTCACAGGGGCCACCGGGGAGCTGTTTTTT	CSVLTGATGELFF
TRBV9	TRBJ1-2	few	NA	TGTGCCAGCAGCGAGGCGCAGGGAGGGACCTATGGCTACACCTTC	CASSEAQGGTYGYTF
TRBV7-2	TRBJ2-5	NA	TRBD2	TGTGCCAGCAGCGCCAGACTAGCGGGAGGGCCGGACCAAGAGACCCAGTACTTC	CASSARLAGGPDQETQYF
TRBV9	TRBJ1-1	NA	NA	TGTGCCAGCAGCGTTTCCCGGGGCGGGAGTGAAGCTTTCTTT	CASSVSRGGSEAFF
TRBV7-9	TRBJ2-5	NA	NA	TGTGCCAGCAGCTTGAGGGGGACTACTATTCAAGAGACCCAGTACTTC	CASSLRGTTIQETQYF
TRBV5-1	TRBJ2-2	NA	NA	TGCGCCAGCAGCAGAAGGGGAGCGAACACCGGGGAGCTGTTTTTT	CASSRRGANTGELFF
TRBV12-3/TRBV12-4	TRBJ1-5	many	NA	TGTGCCAGCAGCTACCAAAGGGGAGGCAATCAGCCCCAGCATTTT	CASSYQRGGNQPQHF
TRBV5-1	TRBJ2-3	few	NA	TGCGCCAGCAGCGATTACTCTAGCACAGATACGCAGTATTTT	CASSDYSSTDTQYF
TRBV20-1	TRBJ2-5	many	TRBD2	TGCAGTGCTATTAAGGGCCTAGCGGGACAAGAGACCCAGTACTTC	CSAIKGLAGQETQYF
TRBV7-9	TRBJ2-7	many	NA	TGTGCCAGCAGCGCCCCATATCCCCCATACGAGCAGTACTTC	CASSAPYPPYEQYF
TRBV29-1	TRBJ2-5	many	NA	TGCAGCGTTGAGGTTGGGACACAGCAAGAGACCCAGTACTTC	CSVEVGTQQETQYF
TRBV5-6	TRBJ2-3	few	NA	TGTGCCAGCAGCTTGGACCCACGGAACACAGATACGCAGTATTTT	CASSLDPRNTDTQYF
TRBV6-6	TRBJ2-1	many	TRBD2	TGTGCCAGCAGTTACTTAGCGGGAGGACCCTACAATGAGCAGTTCTTC	CASSYLAGGPYNEQFF
TRBV9	TRBJ1-1	many	NA	TGTGCCAGCAGCGTAGAGGGACACATGAACACTGAAGCTTTCTTT	CASSVEGHMNTEAFF
TRBV11-2	TRBJ1-5	many	NA	TGTGCCAGCAGCTTAGCAGGGATTGGTCAGCCCCAGCATTTT	CASSLAGIGQPQHF
TRBV20-1	TRBJ2-3	few	NA	TGCAGTGCTAGGGAAATACTAGATTACACAACGCAGTATTTT	CSAREILDYTTQYF
TRBV25-1	TRBJ2-2	few	NA	TGTGCCAGCAGTGATAGAAGGGGTCTACCCGGGGAGCTGTTTTTT	CASSDRRGLPGELFF
TRBV12-3/TRBV12-4	TRBJ2-7	many	TRBD2	TGTGCCAGCAGTCTAGCGGGAGGGCAGTACGAGCAGTACTTC	CASSLAGGQYEQYF
TRBV7-9	TRBJ2-1	NA	NA	TGTGCCAGCAGCTTAGGGGGCTATGAGCAGTTCTTC	CASSLGGYEQFF
TRBV4-1	TRBJ2-7	NA	TRBD2	TGCGCCAGCAGCCGATTCAATAGCGGGAGCTCCTACGAGCAGTACTTC	CASSRFNSGSSYEQYF
TRBV28	TRBJ1-1	many	NA	TGTGCCAGCAGTTTGAATAGGGGGGCTTTCTTT	CASSLNRGAFF
TRBV19	TRBJ1-1	NA	TRBD1	TGTGCCAGTAACGGCAGGGGGGTGAACACTGAAGCTTTCTTT	CASNGRGVNTEAFF
TRBV12-3/TRBV12-4	TRBJ1-2	NA	NA	TGTGCCAGCAGTTCCCTAGCGGGAGGGATTGGCTACACCTTC	CASSSLAGGIGYTF
TRBV6-5	TRBJ2-1	few	TRBD2	TGTGCCAGCAGGTACTCTAGCGGGAGGGCCAAATACAATGAGCAGTTCTTC	CASRYSSGRAKYNEQFF